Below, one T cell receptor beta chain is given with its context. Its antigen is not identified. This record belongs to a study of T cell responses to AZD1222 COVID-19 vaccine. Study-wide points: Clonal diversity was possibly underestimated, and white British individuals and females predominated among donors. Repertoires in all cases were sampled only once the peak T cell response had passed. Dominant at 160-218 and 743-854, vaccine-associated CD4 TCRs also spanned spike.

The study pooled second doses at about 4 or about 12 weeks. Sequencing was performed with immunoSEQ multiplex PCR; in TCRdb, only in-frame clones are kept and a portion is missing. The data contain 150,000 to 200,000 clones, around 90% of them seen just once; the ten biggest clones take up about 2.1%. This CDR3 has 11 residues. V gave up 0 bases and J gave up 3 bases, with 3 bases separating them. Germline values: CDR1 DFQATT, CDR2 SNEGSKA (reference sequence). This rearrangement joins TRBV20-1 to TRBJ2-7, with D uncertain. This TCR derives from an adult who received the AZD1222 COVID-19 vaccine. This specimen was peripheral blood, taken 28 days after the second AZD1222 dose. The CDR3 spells CSARDGYEQYF. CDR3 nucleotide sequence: TGCAGTGCTAGAGATGGCTACGAGCAGTACTTC.